These 26 T cell receptor beta chains came from one sample sequenced in a study of blood T cells in healthy people across ages. Primers used in a second PCR of roughly 6 to 11 cycles were a sample-barcoded 5' primer and a J-beta primer mix. TCRdb recomputed calls from the 5' RACE reads with MiXCR, one row per CDR3 protein. Counted here are fewer than 900,000 distinct CDR3 sequences, approximately 49% occurring once; the ten biggest clones make up under 35%. Sequenced material: blood. These receptors came from a woman aged 60-75 years in good health.

As concerns this clonotype: One junction end disagrees with the germline gene, perhaps due to a read error. The genes are TRBV6-5 and TRBJ2-1; 11 nucleotides line up with TRBD2. The CDR3 runs 15 residues. The germline gives CDR1 MNHEY, CDR2 SVGAGI. CDR3 nucleotides: TGTGCCAGCAGACCTACTAGCGGGGGATACAATGAGCATTTCTTC. Its protein product is CASRPTSGGYNEHFF.

The V call is TRBV3-1, the J call TRBJ2-4; unclear D gene. This CDR3 is 13 amino acids long. Germline assignment: CDR1 LGHDT and CDR2 YNNKEL (reference sequence). Trimming took off 2 bases at V and 5 bases at J, with 7 bases between the two ends. CDR3 coding DNA: TGTGCCAGCAGCCAAACGCTAGAAAACATTCAGTACTTC. This translates into CASSQTLENIQYF.

Comment on this clonotype: This clone may be a read error of a much larger clone one base away. This chain links TRBV29-1 with TRBJ2-5; D not resolved. V gave up 3 bases and J gave up 5 bases, with 13 bases separating them. This CDR3 is built from 13 residues. CDR1 SQVTM and CDR2 ANQGSEA come from the germline V gene. In nucleotides, the CDR3 is TGCAGCGTTGATCAGTGGGCTTTGGAGACCCAGTACTTC. Translating gives CSVDQWALETQYF.

This clonotype turned up a few times. The gene calls are TRBV27 and TRBJ2-7, with D perhaps matching TRBD2 (6 bases). CDR1 MNHEY and CDR2 SMNVEV come from the germline V gene (reference sequence). The CDR3 runs 16 residues. V was clipped by 7 bases and J by 2 bases, with 21 bases between them. This CDR3 reads CASTSLGRQETYEQYF. CDR3 nucleotides: TGTGCCAGCACCAGTTTGGGGAGGCAGGAGACCTACGAGCAGTACTTC.

The DNA for the CDR3 is TGTGCCAGCAGCAAAGAGAACCCCAAACAGGGGTTTGAGCAGTACTTC. It codes for CASSKENPKQGFEQYF. This chain links TRBV21-1 with TRBJ2-7; no check of the table's D call, TRBD1, against the DNA was made. TRBV21-1 represents a pseudogene. The CDR3 is made up of 16 amino acids.

The J gene is TRBJ2-1, the V gene TRBV20-1, with 8 bases aligning to TRBD2. The J call may be incorrect, as the DNA end agrees better with TRBJ2-7. The CDR3 consists of 15 residues. In germline, CDR1 is DFQATT, CDR2 SNEGSKA (reference sequence). The CDR3 nucleotides read TGCAGTGCTCCTTCACTAGCGGACTCCTACAATGAGCAGTACTTC. It is translated as CSAPSLADSYNEQYF.

This clonotype was seen more than once but under ten times. V is TRBV9 and J is TRBJ2-3, with TRBD1 matching over 7 bases. CDR3 length equals 16 residues. Trimming at V came to 4 bases and at J to 0 bases, leaving 8 bases not matched to a gene. CDR1 and CDR2 from the germline V gene are SGDLS and YYNGEE. As DNA, the CDR3 is TGTGCCAGCAGCCCGTCGACAGGGTCTAGCACAGATACGCAGTATTTT. This codes for CASSPSTGSSTDTQYF.

The J gene is TRBJ2-5, the V gene TRBV5-8; the D is unclear. The CDR3 runs to 12 residues. Trimming stripped 3 bases from V and 11 bases from J, with 14 bases between. CDR1 SGHTS and CDR2 YDEGEE come from the germline V gene. The CDR3 is CASSSSKVGQYF. The CDR3 DNA follows: TGTGCCAGCAGCTCGAGTAAGGTCGGGCAGTACTTC.

This chain links TRBV7-9 with TRBJ1-2; D is perhaps TRBD1 (6 bases). There are 13 residues in the CDR3. Trimming took off 5 bases at V and 3 bases at J, with 10 bases between the two ends. The germline V gene encodes CDR1 SEHNR and CDR2 FQNEAQ (reference sequence). CDR3 residues: CASSDRQDYGYTF. DNA of the CDR3: TGTGCCAGCAGCGACAGGCAGGACTATGGCTACACCTTC.

This clonotype was detected a few times. The chain is built from TRBV15 and TRBJ2-5, with D unclear. Trimming took 1 base from V and 2 from J, leaving 8 bases between them. CDR1 is LNHNV, CDR2 YYDKDF, per germline (reference sequence). This CDR3 comprises 14 residues. The chain's CDR3 is CATSRGGIQETQYF. The CDR3 DNA follows: TGTGCCACCAGCAGAGGAGGAATTCAAGAGACCCAGTACTTC.

V and J are TRBV6-5 and TRBJ2-1, with 15 bases fitting TRBD2. Judging by the DNA end, TRBJ2-7 fits better; the J call may be wrong. The germline V gene encodes CDR1 MNHEY and CDR2 SVGAGI. CDR3 size: 19 residues. The CDR3 spells CASSSSGLAGGPAAYEQYF. CDR3 in DNA: TGTGCCAGCAGTTCCTCTGGACTAGCGGGAGGGCCCGCTGCCTACGAGCAGTACTTC.

This clonotype occurred a few times. The chain's CDR3 is CASSQRPGTGADEQYF. CDR3 nucleotides: TGCGCCAGCAGCCAAAGACCAGGGACAGGAGCCGACGAGCAGTACTTC. This chain joins TRBV4-1 and TRBJ2-7, with 8 bases lining up with TRBD1. V shed 2 bases and J 5 bases; nucleotides not matched to a gene: 11. Per the germline V gene, CDR1 is MGHRA and CDR2 is YSYEKL. This CDR3 spans 16 amino acids.

V usage is TRBV29-1 and J usage is TRBJ2-7, with 8 bases fitting TRBD1. Germline V gene lookup returns CDR1 SQVTM and CDR2 ANQGSEA. CDR3 size: 17 residues. Trimming removed 1 base from V and 3 bases from J; junction bases left unmatched: 14. The CDR3: CSVEAPDRVYGYYEQYF. Written as DNA, the CDR3 is TGCAGCGTTGAAGCTCCGGACAGGGTATATGGCTACTACGAGCAGTACTTC.

This clonotype was detected only a few times. The chain joins TRBV20-1 to TRBJ2-1; 14 bases fit TRBD2. Looked up from germline, CDR1 is DFQATT and CDR2 is SNEGSKA (reference sequence). V lost 5 bases and J lost 5; bases outside the gene matches: 8. CDR3 length equals 16 residues. Here the CDR3 DNA reads TGCAGTGCTCGCGGGACTAGCGGGAGAGCCAACAATGAGCAGTTCTTC. Protein: CSARGTSGRANNEQFF.

The rearrangement joins TRBV27 to TRBJ2-5; 11 nucleotides align to TRBD2. V lost 2 bases to trimming and J lost 5 bases; unmatched junction nucleotides: 7. The germline CDR1 and CDR2 sequences are MNHEY and SMNVEV (reference sequence). The CDR3 is made up of 16 amino acids. The CDR3 DNA reads TGTGCCAGCAGTTTAGCGCTAGCGGGAGGTACGGAGACCCAGTACTTC. This encodes CASSLALAGGTETQYF.

In its sample, this clonotype was seen many times. The V call is TRBV4-3, the J call TRBJ2-1; maybe TRBD2 (5 bases). V was cut by 4 bases and J by 0 bases, with 16 bases left in between. The V gene's germline CDR1 is LGHNA and CDR2 YSLEER. CDR3 size: 17 residues. The CDR3 coding sequence is TGCGCCAGCAGCCCGAGGGCCTCCCACAGCTCCTACAATGAGCAGTTCTTC. Residues: CASSPRASHSSYNEQFF.

The chain links TRBV20-1 to TRBJ2-5; D might be TRBD1 (8 bases). TRBJ2-7 matches the DNA end more closely, so the J call is doubtful. There are 15 residues in the CDR3. From germline, CDR1 is DFQATT and CDR2 SNEGSKA (reference sequence). The CDR3 sequence is CSASTWTGRGYEQYF. CDR3 sequence (DNA): TGCAGTGCGTCCACCTGGACAGGGAGGGGGTACGAGCAGTACTTC.

The chain couples TRBV3-1 to TRBJ1-4; no definite D call. Germline CDR1 is LGHDT and CDR2 is YNNKEL (reference sequence). This CDR3 has 15 residues. V lost 0 bases, J lost 4 bases, and 9 bases lay in between. DNA of the CDR3: TGTGCCAGCAGCCAAGATAGACACAGTAATGAAAAACTGTTTTTT. This translates into CASSQDRHSNEKLFF.

V gene TRBV2 combines with J gene TRBJ1-2; possible D gene TRBD1, 5 bases. V shed 6 bases and J shed 7 bases, with 12 bases lying between them. Germline CDR1 reads SNHLY; CDR2 reads FYNNEI. The CDR3 sequence is 12 residues long. CDR3 sequence reads: CASSGTRSGYTF. DNA of the CDR3: TGTGCCAGCAGCGGGACCCGGAGTGGCTACACCTTC.

This clonotype has a count of ten or more. The chain couples TRBV6-5 to TRBJ1-4; tentative D call: TRBD1 (6 bases). CDR1 is MNHEY, CDR2 SVGAGI, per germline. This CDR3 has 15 residues. The V end lost 1 base, the J end lost 8 bases, and 14 bases lay between the germline ends. The CDR3: CASSYLGGAREKLFF. Here the CDR3 DNA reads TGTGCCAGCAGTTACTTAGGGGGGGCGCGCGAAAAACTGTTTTTT.

The chain carries TRBV5-1 and TRBJ2-7, with D perhaps being TRBD1 or TRBD2 (5 bases each). The J call could be wrong; TRBJ2-5 is a better fit for the DNA end. This CDR3 is 13 amino acids long. Germline CDR1 SGHRS, CDR2 YFSETQ. The CDR3 spells CASSKGPKETQYF. For the CDR3, the DNA is TGCGCCAGCAGCAAGGGACCCAAGGAGACCCAGTACTTC.

The chain carries TRBV13 and TRBJ1-4, with 7 bases matching TRBD1. The trim removed 0 bases at V and 5 bases at J, leaving 6 bases unmatched. Germline CDR1 PRHDT, CDR2 FYEKMQ (reference sequence). The CDR3 extends over 16 amino acids. The chain's CDR3 is CASSLGRRQGNEKLFF. CDR3 in DNA: TGTGCCAGCAGCTTAGGCCGGAGACAGGGAAATGAAAAACTGTTTTTT.

Ten or more counts support this clonotype. The J gene is TRBJ1-2, the V gene TRBV7-2, with D hard to call. CDR3 length: 14 residues. Trimming took 0 bases from V and 4 from J, leaving 9 bases between them. Per germline, CDR1 SGHTA and CDR2 FQGNSA. CDR3 nucleotides: TGTGCCAGCAGCTTAGCGATGGCGAGCTATGGCTACACCTTC. It is translated as CASSLAMASYGYTF.

This clonotype was picked up a small number of times. The chain couples TRBV20-1 to TRBJ2-3, with 10 bases identical to TRBD2. This CDR3 spans 19 amino acids. The germline gives CDR1 DFQATT, CDR2 SNEGSKA (reference sequence). The trim removed 5 bases at V and 2 bases at J, leaving 19 bases unmatched. CDR3 nucleotides: TGCAGTGCTGAGAGGGCAGGGGTTTGGACTAGCGGATTCACAGATACGCAGTATTTT. Protein sequence: CSAERAGVWTSGFTDTQYF.

This clonotype was recorded a few times. This chain uses TRBV29-1 with TRBJ2-1, with D perhaps matching TRBD1 (6 bases). This CDR3 has 15 residues. The ends were cut back, 0 bases at V and 4 bases at J, with 13 bases in the middle. Per the germline V gene, CDR1 is SQVTM and CDR2 is ANQGSEA. The CDR3 DNA reads as TGCAGCGTTGAAGAGGGGGCTAGCAGATACAATGAGCAGTTCTTC. Translation: CSVEEGASRYNEQFF.

V usage is TRBV3-1 and J usage is TRBJ2-5, with D possibly TRBD2 on 5 matching bases. The CDR3 covers 16 residues. Trimming took 8 bases from V and 11 from J, leaving 30 bases between them. CDR1 LGHDT and CDR2 YNNKEL come from the germline V gene (reference sequence). CDR3 amino acids: CASATRGPSHGMEQYF. The CDR3 DNA follows: TGTGCCAGCGCAACTAGAGGTCCTTCCCACGGGATGGAGCAGTACTTC.